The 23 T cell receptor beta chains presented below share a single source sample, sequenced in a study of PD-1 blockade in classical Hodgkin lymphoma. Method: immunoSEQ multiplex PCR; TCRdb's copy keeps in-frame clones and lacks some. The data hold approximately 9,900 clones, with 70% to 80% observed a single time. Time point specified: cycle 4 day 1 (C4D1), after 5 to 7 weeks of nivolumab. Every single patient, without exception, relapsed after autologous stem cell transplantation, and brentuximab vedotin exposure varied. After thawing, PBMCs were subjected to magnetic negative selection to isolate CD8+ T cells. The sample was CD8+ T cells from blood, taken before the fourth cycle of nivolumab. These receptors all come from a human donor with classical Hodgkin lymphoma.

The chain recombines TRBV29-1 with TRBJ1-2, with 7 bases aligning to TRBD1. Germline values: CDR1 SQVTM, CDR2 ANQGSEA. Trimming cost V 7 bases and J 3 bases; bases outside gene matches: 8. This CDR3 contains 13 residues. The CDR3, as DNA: TGCAGCGCCCTGACAGGGAGGGACTATGGCTACACCTTC. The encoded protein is CSALTGRDYGYTF.

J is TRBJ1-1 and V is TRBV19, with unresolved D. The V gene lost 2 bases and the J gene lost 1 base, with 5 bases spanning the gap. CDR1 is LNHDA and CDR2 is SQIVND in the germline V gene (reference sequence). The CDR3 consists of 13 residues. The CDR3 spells CASSISENTEAFF. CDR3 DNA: TGTGCCAGTAGTATATCAGAGAACACTGAAGCTTTCTTT.

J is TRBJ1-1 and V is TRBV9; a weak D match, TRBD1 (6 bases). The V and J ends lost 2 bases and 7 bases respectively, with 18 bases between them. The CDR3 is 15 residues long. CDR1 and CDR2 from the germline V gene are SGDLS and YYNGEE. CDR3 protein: CASSVSRGAKDEAFF. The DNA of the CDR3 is TGTGCCAGCAGCGTGAGCCGGGGGGCAAAGGATGAAGCTTTCTTT.

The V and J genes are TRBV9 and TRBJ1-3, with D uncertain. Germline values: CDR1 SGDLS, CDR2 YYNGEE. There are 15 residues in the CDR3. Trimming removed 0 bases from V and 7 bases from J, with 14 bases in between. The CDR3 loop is CASSVEVAGLNTIYF. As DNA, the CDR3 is TGTGCCAGCAGCGTAGAGGTAGCAGGTCTCAACACCATATATTTT.

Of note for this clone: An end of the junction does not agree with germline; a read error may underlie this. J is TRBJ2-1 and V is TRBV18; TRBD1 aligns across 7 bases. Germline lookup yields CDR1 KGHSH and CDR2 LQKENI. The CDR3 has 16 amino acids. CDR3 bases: TGTGCCAGCTCACCCGGGACAGCGAGAACCTACGATGAGCAGTTCTTC. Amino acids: CASSPGTARTYDEQFF.

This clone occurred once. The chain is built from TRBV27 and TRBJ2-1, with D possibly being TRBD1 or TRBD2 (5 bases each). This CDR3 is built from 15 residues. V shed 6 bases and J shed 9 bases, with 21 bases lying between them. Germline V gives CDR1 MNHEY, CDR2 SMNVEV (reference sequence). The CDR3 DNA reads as TGTGCCAGCAGACCCGGGGTTCCCTGGGGCAGTGAGCAGTTCTTC. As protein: CASRPGVPWGSEQFF.

The CDR3 reads CASSLVAGGLRTSYNEQFF. The CDR3 DNA reads TGTGCCAGCAGTTTAGTTGCGGGGGGACTTCGGACATCCTACAATGAGCAGTTCTTC. The V gene is TRBV27, the J gene TRBJ2-1, with 8 nucleotides matching TRBD2. Germline V gene lookup returns CDR1 MNHEY and CDR2 SMNVEV (reference sequence). CDR3 size: 19 residues. With 2 bases clipped from V and 1 base from J, the junction kept 13 bases outside the gene matches.

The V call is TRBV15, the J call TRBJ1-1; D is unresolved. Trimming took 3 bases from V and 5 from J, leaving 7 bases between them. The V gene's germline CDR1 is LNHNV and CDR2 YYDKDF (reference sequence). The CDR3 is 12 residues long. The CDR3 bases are TGTGCCACCAGCAGCGGGGTAACTGAAGCTTTCTTT. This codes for CATSSGVTEAFF.

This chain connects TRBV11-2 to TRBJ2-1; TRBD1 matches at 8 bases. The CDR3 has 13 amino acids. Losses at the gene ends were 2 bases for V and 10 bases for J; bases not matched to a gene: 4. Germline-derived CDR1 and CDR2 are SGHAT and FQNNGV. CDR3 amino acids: CASSLQGAREQFF. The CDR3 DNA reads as TGTGCCAGCAGCTTACAGGGGGCGAGGGAGCAGTTCTTC. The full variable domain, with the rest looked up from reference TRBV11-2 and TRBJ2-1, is EAGVAQSPRYKIIEKRQSVAFWCNPISGHATLYWYQQILGQGPKLLIQFQNNGVVDDSQLPKDRFSAERLKGVDSTLKIQPAKLEDSAVYLCASSLQGAREQFFGPGTRLTVL.

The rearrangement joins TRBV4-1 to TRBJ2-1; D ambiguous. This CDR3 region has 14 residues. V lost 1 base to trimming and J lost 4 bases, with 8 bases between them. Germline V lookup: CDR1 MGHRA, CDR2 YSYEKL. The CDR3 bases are TGCGCCAGCAGCCAAGCGGGCAATTACAATGAGCAGTTCTTC. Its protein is CASSQAGNYNEQFF.

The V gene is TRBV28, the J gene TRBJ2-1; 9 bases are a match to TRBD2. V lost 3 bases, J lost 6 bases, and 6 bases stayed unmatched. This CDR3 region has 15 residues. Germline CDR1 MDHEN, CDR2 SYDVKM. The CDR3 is CASSFLAGFVNEQFF. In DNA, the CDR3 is TGTGCCAGCAGTTTCCTAGCGGGATTCGTCAATGAGCAGTTCTTC.

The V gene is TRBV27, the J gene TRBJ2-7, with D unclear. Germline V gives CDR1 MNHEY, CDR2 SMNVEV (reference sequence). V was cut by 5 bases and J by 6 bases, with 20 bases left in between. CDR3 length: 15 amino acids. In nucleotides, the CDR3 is TGTGCCAGCAGTCTCCACTTGAGCCCACTCGTCGAGCAGTACTTC. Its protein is CASSLHLSPLVEQYF.

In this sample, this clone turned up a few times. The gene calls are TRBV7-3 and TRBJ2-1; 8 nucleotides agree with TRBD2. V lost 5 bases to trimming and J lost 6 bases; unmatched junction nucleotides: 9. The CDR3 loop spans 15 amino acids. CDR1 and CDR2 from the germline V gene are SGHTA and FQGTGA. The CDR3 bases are TGTGCCAGCAGCCCGGGAGGGGGGCCAATCAATGAGCAGTTCTTC. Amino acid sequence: CASSPGGGPINEQFF. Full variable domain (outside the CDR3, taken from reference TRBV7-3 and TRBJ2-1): GAGVSQTPSNKVTEKGKYVELRCDPISGHTALYWYRQSLGQGPEFLIYFQGTGAADDSGLPNDRFFAVRPEGSVSTLKIQRTERGDSAVYLCASSPGGGPINEQFFGPGTRLTVL.

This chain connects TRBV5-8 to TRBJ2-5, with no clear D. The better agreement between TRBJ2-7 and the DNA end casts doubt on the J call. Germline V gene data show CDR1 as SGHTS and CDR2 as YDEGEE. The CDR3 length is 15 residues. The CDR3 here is CASSQSFGFGNEQYF. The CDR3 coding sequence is TGTGCCAGCAGCCAAAGTTTTGGTTTCGGTAACGAGCAGTACTTC.

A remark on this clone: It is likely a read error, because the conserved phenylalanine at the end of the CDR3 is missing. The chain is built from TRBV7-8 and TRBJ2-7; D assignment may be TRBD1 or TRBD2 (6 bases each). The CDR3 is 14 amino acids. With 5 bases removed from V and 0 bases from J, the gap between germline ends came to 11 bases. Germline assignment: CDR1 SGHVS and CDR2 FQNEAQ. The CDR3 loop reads CASSGWGASYEQYL. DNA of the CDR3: TGTGCCAGCAGCGGGTGGGGGGCCTCCTACGAGCAGTACCTC.

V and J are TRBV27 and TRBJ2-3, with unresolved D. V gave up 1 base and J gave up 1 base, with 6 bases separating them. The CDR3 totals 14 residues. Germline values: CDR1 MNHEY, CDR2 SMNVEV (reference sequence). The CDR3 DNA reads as TGTGCCAGCAGTTTATACTGGGGCACAGATACGCAGTATTTT. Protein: CASSLYWGTDTQYF.

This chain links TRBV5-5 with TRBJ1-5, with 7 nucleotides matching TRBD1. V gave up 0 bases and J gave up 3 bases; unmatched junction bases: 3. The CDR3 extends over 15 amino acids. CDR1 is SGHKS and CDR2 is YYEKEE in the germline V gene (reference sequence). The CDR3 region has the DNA TGTGCCAGCAGCTTGGATGGACAGGCCAATCAGCCCCAGCATTTT. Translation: CASSLDGQANQPQHF.

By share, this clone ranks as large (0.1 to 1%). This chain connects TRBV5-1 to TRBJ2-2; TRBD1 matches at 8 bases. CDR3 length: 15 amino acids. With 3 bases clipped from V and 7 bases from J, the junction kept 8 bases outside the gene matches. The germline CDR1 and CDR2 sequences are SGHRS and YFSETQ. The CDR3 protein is CASSYSTGADGELFF. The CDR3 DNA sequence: TGCGCCAGCAGCTACTCGACAGGGGCGGACGGGGAGCTGTTTTTT.

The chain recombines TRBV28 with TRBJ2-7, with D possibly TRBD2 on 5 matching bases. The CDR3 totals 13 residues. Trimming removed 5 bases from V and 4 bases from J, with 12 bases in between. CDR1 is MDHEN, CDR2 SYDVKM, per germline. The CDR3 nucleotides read TGTGCCAGCAGTCTCGAAGGAGGTTACGAGCAGTACTTC. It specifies CASSLEGGYEQYF.

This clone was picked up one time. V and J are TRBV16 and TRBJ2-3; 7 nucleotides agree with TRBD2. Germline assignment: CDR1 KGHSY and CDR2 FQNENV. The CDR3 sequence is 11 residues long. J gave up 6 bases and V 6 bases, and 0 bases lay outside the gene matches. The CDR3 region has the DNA TGTGCCAGCAGAGCGGGGGATACGCAGTATTTT. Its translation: CASRAGDTQYF.

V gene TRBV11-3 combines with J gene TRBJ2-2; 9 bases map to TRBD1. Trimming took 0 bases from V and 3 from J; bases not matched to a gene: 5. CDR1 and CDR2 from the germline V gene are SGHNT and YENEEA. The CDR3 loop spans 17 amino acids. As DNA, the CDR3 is TGTGCCAGCAGCTTAGAAGGGACAGGGATATACACCGGGGAGCTGTTTTTT. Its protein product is CASSLEGTGIYTGELFF.

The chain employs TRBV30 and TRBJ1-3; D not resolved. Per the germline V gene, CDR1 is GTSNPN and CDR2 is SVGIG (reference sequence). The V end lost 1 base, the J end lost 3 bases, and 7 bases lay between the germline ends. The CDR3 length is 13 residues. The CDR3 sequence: CAWSAADGNTIYF. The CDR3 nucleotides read TGTGCCTGGAGTGCAGCAGATGGAAACACCATATATTTT.

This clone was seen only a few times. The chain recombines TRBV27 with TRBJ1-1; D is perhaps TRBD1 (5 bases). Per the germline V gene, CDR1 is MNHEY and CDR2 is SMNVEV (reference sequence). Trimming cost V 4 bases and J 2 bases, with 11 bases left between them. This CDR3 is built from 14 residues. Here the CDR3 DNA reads TGTGCCAGCAGTTGGGGACTCTATAACACTGAAGCTTTCTTT. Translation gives CASSWGLYNTEAFF.